The clone carrying this T cell receptor (beta chain) is a singleton in its sample. In the original analysis: Scientists estimated how many nucleated cells there were by amplifying reference gene primers. Profiling relied on immunoSEQ multiplex PCR, and the TCRdb table lists in-frame clones only, not all of them. Clonal size and the V and J genes are those of that table, whereas D and trimming came from the DNA. The profile shows about 98,000 clones, approximately 84% of them singletons. This sample is drawn from a study of blood T cell repertoires in COVID-19. Looking at the study overall: The cDNA or gDNA used as material had been derived from T cells, B-cell-depleted T cells, or PBMCs.

V lost 5 bases and J lost 1; bases outside the gene matches: 4. Per germline, CDR1 SGHTA and CDR2 FQGTGA. The CDR3 is 14 residues long. The chain links TRBV7-3 to TRBJ1-1; 7 bases line up with TRBD1. This clonotype was sampled from a woman aged 80 or over with acute or convalescent COVID-19. Material: peripheral blood. This CDR3 is CASSTGTANTEAFF. The DNA of the CDR3 is TGTGCCAGCAGCACAGGGACAGCGAACACTGAAGCTTTCTTT. Full variable domain (rest looked up from reference TRBV7-3 and TRBJ1-1): GAGVSQTPSNKVTEKGKYVELRCDPISGHTALYWYRQSLGQGPEFLIYFQGTGAADDSGLPNDRFFAVRPEGSVSTLKIQRTERGDSAVYLCASSTGTANTEAFFGQGTRLTVV.